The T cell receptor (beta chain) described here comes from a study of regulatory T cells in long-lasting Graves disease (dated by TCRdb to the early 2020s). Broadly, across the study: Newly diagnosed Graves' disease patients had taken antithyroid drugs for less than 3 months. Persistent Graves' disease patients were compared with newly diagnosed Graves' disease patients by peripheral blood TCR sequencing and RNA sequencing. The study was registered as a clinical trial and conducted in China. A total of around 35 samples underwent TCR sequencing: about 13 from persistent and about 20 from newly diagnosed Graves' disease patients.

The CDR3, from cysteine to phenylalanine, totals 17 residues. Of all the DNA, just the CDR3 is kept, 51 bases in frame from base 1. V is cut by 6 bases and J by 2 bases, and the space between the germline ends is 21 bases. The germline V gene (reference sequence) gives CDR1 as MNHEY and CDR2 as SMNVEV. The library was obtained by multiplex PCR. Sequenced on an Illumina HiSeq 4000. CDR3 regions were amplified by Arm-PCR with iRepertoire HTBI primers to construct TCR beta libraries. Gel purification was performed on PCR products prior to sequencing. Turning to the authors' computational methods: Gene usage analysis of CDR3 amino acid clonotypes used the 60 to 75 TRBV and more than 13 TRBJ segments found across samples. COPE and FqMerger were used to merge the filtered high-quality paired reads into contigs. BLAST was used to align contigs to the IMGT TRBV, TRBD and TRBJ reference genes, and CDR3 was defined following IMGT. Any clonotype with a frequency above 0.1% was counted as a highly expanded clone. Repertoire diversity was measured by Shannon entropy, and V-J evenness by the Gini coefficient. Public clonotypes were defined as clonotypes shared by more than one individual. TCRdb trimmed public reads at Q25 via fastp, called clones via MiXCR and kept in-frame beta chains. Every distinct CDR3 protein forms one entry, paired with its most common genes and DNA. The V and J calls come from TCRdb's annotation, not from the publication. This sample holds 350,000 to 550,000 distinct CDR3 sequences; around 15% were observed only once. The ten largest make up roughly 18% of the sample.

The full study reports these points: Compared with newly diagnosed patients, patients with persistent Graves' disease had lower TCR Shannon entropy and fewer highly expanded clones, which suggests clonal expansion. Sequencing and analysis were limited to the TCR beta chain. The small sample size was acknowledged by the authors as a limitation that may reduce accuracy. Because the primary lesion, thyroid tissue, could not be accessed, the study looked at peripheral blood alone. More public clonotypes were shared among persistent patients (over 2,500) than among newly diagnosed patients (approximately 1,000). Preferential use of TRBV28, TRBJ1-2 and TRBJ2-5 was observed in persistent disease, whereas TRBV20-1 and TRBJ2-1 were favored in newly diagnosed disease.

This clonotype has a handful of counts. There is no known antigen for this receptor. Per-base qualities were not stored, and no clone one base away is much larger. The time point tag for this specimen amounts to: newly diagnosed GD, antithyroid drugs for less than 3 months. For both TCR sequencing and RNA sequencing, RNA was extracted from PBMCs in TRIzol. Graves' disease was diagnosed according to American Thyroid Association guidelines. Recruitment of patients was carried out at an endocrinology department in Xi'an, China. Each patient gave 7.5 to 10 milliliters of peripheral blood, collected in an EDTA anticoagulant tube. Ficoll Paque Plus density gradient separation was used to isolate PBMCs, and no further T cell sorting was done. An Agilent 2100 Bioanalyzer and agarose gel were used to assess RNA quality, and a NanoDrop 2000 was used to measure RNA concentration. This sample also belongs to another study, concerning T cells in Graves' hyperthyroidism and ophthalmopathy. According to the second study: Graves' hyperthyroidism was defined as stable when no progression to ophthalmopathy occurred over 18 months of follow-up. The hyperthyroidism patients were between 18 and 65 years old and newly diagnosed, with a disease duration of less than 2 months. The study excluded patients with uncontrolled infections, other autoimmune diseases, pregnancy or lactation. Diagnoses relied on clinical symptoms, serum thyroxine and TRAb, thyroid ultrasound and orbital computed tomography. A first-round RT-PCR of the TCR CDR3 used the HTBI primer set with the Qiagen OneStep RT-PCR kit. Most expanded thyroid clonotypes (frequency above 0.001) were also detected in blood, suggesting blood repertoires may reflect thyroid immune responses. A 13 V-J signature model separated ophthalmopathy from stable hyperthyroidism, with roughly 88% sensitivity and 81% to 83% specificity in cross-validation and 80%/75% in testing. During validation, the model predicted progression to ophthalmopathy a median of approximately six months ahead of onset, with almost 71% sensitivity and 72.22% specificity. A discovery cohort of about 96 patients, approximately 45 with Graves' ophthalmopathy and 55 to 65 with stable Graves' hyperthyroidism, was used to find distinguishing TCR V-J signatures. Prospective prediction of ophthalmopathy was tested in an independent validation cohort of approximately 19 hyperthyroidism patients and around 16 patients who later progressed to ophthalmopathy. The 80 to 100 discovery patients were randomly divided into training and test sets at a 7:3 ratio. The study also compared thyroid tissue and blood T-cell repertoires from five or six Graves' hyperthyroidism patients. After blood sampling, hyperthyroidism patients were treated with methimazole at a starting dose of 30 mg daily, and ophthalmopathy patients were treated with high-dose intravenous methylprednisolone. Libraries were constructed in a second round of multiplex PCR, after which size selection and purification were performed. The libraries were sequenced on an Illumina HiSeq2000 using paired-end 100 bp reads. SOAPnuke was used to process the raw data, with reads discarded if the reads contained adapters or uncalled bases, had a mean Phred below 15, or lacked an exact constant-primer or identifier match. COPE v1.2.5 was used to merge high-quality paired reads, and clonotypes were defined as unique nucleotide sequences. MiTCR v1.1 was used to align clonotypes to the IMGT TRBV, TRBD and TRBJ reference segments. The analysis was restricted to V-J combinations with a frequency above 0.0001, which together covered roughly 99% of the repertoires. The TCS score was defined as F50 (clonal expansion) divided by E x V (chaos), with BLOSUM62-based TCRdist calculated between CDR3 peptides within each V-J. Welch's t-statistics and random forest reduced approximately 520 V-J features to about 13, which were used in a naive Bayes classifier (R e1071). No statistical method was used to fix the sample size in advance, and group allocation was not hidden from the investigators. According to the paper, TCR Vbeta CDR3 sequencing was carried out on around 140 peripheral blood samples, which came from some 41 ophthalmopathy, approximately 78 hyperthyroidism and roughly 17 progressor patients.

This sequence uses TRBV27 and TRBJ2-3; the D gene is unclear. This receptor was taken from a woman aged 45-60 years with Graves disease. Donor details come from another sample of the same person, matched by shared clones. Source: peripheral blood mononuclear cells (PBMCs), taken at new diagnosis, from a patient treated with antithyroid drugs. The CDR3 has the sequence CASRLRLFVGFTDTQYF. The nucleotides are TGTGCCAGCAGACTTCGCCTTTTCGTGGGATTCACAGATACGCAGTATTTT.